This T cell receptor beta chain was documented in a study of blood T cells in healthy people across ages. This clonotype has only a few counts. Trimming took 0 bases from V and 2 from J; bases not matched to a gene: 5. In germline, CDR1 is SGDLS, CDR2 YYNGEE. This CDR3 has 16 amino acids. Through a sample-barcoded 5' primer and a J-beta primer mix, a second PCR was run for roughly 6 to 12 cycles. TCRdb re-analysed the 5' RACE reads in MiXCR, keeping a single row per CDR3 protein. The sample includes some 1.5 million distinct CDR3 sequences, 28% of them seen just once. V and J are TRBV9 and TRBJ2-1; 7 bases are a match to TRBD2. Sequences were obtained from blood. The sequence was collected from a woman under 40 in good health. The DNA for the CDR3 is TGTGCCAGCAGCGTAGATGCGGCGGGGGCCTACAATGAGCAGTTCTTC. Residues: CASSVDAAGAYNEQFF.